This T cell receptor beta chain came from a study of cytomegalovirus exposure and HLA in healthy donors. This clone was observed once. With 0 bases clipped from V and 4 bases from J, the junction kept 12 bases outside the gene matches. Per the germline V gene, CDR1 is SGHRS and CDR2 is YFSETQ. There are 17 residues in the CDR3. The PCR employed 60 Vbeta primers together with 13 Jbeta primers. TCRdb's table, derived via immunoSEQ multiplex PCR, lists solely in-frame clones and lacks some. The sample lists 200,000 or so clones, approximately 81% occurring once. Specimen: PBMCs. The gene calls are TRBV5-1 and TRBJ1-1; 7 bases map to TRBD1. This sequence was found in a boy between 10 and 17 years old in good health and CMV-seronegative. Here the CDR3 DNA reads TGCGCCAGCAGCTTGGCCGGTGTAACAGGGGTTGGCACTGAAGCTTTCTTT. Amino acids: CASSLAGVTGVGTEAFF.